One T cell receptor beta chain is described in this entry. V lost 2 bases to trimming and J lost 3 bases, with 9 bases between them. Looked up from germline, CDR1 is MNHEY and CDR2 is SMNVEV (reference sequence). The CDR3 has 14 residues. Source study methods: Using reference gene primer amplification, nucleated cell counts were estimated. The table came from immunoSEQ multiplex PCR; TCRdb's copy has only in-frame clones and leaves some out. V, J and clone size are those of that table, while D and trimming were read from the DNA. Found here are about 53,000 clones, 77% of them singletons; the top ten hold roughly 45%. This sample was included in a study of blood T cell repertoires in COVID-19. The wider study: Some COVID-19 samples were acute and others convalescent; all came from the United States, Italy and Spain.

The sequenced sample was peripheral blood. The clonotype comes from a man aged 65-85 years with active or convalescent COVID-19. The V gene is TRBV27, the J gene TRBJ2-3; TRBD1 might be the D (5 bases). For the CDR3, the DNA is TGTGCCAGCAGTTTACAGGGTGGAACAGATACGCAGTATTTT. The encoded protein is CASSLQGGTDTQYF.